Described below is a single TCR beta chain sequence and its context. This clone showed up just once. Its antigen remains unidentified. The record has no base qualities; no much larger clone is one base away. The data derive from a study of brain metastases from non-small cell lung cancer (dated by TCRdb to 2018 to 2020). Regarding the study in general: The study profiled the immune microenvironment of paired resected primary tumors and brain metastases from non-small-cell lung cancer patients.

From the cysteine through the phenylalanine, the CDR3 covers 15 amino acids. Of all the DNA, just the CDR3 is kept, 45 bases in frame from base 1. V ends up 5 bases short and J 0 bases short, with an unmatched junction base count of 4. According to the germline V gene (reference sequence), CDR1 reads LNHDA and CDR2 reads SQIVND. The cohort comprised 30 to 45 patients with surgically resected non-small-cell lung cancer who had both primary tumor and brain metastasis specimens. Tumor specimens were archival formalin-fixed, paraffin-embedded tissues. Library generation was performed with the immunoSEQ multiplex PCR assay. Alongside a 770-gene immune expression panel, the team sequenced the T-cell receptor beta chain repertoire. The table was pulled from immuneACCESS by TCRdb, which kept in-frame rearrangements only. Such tables lose some clones; where checked, under half of the loss comes from unresolved V genes, and the rest has no known cause. This sample gives 5,000 or so clones in total; 65% to 90% of them show up just once. The ten largest clonotypes hold 5.9% of the sample.

The investigation overall reported the following: Paired brain metastases and primary tumors largely shared TCR repertoires, although T-cell densities in the metastases were sparse. Compared with the matched primary tumors, T-cell clones appeared to be expanded in 64% of brain metastases. T-cell infiltration was lower in brain metastases than in primary tumors (P < 0.001).

Recombination joined TRBV19 with TRBJ2-7; 10 bases in the middle match TRBD2. The clonotype comes from a donor aged 40 or older with non-small cell lung cancer. The sequenced sample consisted of primary lung tumor tissue. The cell subset or site label, read with the paper, signifies: primary lung tumor paired with brain metastasis. The nucleotides read TGTGCCAGTAGTCGAACTAGCGGGATCTCCTACGAGCAGTACTTC. It is translated as CASSRTSGISYEQYF.